This passage covers 23 T cell receptor beta chains from one sample sequenced in a study of T cells in Graves' hyperthyroidism and ophthalmopathy. Researchers amplified the TCR beta CDR3 regions from RNA transcripts. An initial round of RT-PCR targeting the TCR CDR3 relied on the HTBI primer set. Each CDR3 protein is one row after TCRdb ran MiXCR on the multiplex PCR reads. Altogether about 98,000 distinct CDR3 sequences are present, approximately 39% being singletons, with the ten largest covering more than 8.5%. Sequencing was done on a sample of peripheral blood or thyroid tissue (not recorded which). The receptor source for this set is a woman in her twenties or thirties with Graves' hyperthyroidism.

This rearrangement joins TRBV7-6 to TRBJ1-6; no firm D call. Germline V lookup: CDR1 SGHVS, CDR2 FNYEAQ. The CDR3 has 16 residues. Trimming shortened V by 3 bases and J by 10 bases, and 19 bases separated the two germline ends. This chain's CDR3 is CASSFTSGRAGSPLHF. The DNA of the CDR3 is TGTGCCAGCAGCTTTACAAGCGGGAGGGCCGGGTCACCCCTCCACTTT.

This chain connects TRBV28 to TRBJ2-7; TRBD1 is a possible D gene (6 bases). V lost 8 bases, J lost 3 bases, and 20 bases lay in between. Germline CDR1 is MDHEN and CDR2 is SYDVKM. The length of the CDR3 is 15 residues. CDR3 sequence: CASHSQGPIFYEQYF. The DNA of the CDR3 is TGTGCCAGCCATTCACAGGGACCTATATTCTACGAGCAGTACTTC.

This clonotype came up many times. The rearrangement links TRBV18 to TRBJ1-2; D perhaps matches TRBD1 (5 bases). CDR3 length: 14 residues. Germline CDR1 KGHSH, CDR2 LQKENI. With 3 bases removed from V and 0 bases from J, the gap between germline ends came to 8 bases. The CDR3 bases are TGTGCCAGCTCACCGGACATTACTAACTATGGCTACACCTTC. This gives the protein CASSPDITNYGYTF.

This clonotype was observed at least ten times. The V call is TRBV28, the J call TRBJ2-7; TRBD2 aligns across 13 bases. Looked up from germline, CDR1 is MDHEN and CDR2 is SYDVKM. This CDR3 is built from 15 residues. Losses at the gene ends were 6 bases for V and 4 bases for J; bases not matched to a gene: 6. CDR3 in amino acids: CASRKLAGGKYEQYF. CDR3 nucleotides: TGTGCCAGCAGGAAACTAGCGGGAGGGAAGTACGAGCAGTACTTC.

This clonotype occurred many times. The V call is TRBV9, the J call TRBJ1-1; D not resolved. Germline CDR1 SGDLS, CDR2 YYNGEE. The CDR3 has 14 residues. Trimming pared 5 bases from V and 4 bases from J, leaving 15 bases between. In DNA form, the CDR3 reads TGTGCCAGCAGTATCCACCTTGCGGGCACTGAAGCTTTCTTT. Protein: CASSIHLAGTEAFF.

J is TRBJ1-6 and V is TRBV7-9, with 8 bases fitting TRBD1. Trimming at V came to 4 bases and at J to 9 bases, leaving 14 bases not matched to a gene. The CDR3 has 17 amino acids. Germline V gene data show CDR1 as SEHNR and CDR2 as FQNEAQ (reference sequence). DNA for the CDR3: TGTGCCAGCAGCTCGAAAACAGGGGGGCGAGTGGGTTCACCCCTCCACTTT. Protein sequence: CASSSKTGGRVGSPLHF.

This clonotype was seen repeatedly, ten times or more. The chain combines TRBV15 with TRBJ2-7; D uncertain. The V gene lost 5 bases and the J gene lost 3 bases, with 11 bases spanning the gap. The CDR3 spans 13 residues. The germline gives CDR1 LNHNV, CDR2 YYDKDF (reference sequence). The CDR3 loop reads CATSPSSHYEQYF. For the CDR3, the DNA is TGTGCCACCAGCCCCAGCAGCCACTACGAGCAGTACTTC. Based on the CDR3 plus reference TRBV15 and TRBJ2-7, the full variable domain is DAMVIQNPRYQVTQFGKPVTLSCSQTLNHNVMYWYQQKSSQAPKLLFHYYDKDFNNEADTPDNFQSRRPNTSFCFLDIRSPGLGDTAMYLCATSPSSHYEQYFGPGTRLTVT.

This clonotype was seen many times. The CDR3: CASLNAGTGGADYGYTF. CDR3 sequence (DNA): TGTGCCAGCCTTAACGCGGGGACAGGGGGCGCCGACTATGGCTACACCTTC. J is TRBJ1-2 and V is TRBV2; 12 positions match TRBD1. CDR1 and CDR2 (germline): SNHLY, FYNNEI. V dropped 8 bases and J dropped 3; count of bases not matched to a gene: 13. The length of the CDR3 is 17 residues.

In this sample, this clonotype turned up many times. The chain links TRBV7-2 to TRBJ1-1, with unresolved D. Germline V gives CDR1 SGHTA, CDR2 FQGNSA. V gave up 0 bases and J gave up 0 bases, with 8 bases separating them. The CDR3 spans 15 residues. The CDR3, as DNA: TGTGCCAGCAGCTTAGCGGGTGTAATGAACACTGAAGCTTTCTTT. Its protein is CASSLAGVMNTEAFF.

V and J are TRBV20-1 and TRBJ1-4; 9 bases align to TRBD1. Germline CDR1 and CDR2: DFQATT and SNEGSKA (reference sequence). The CDR3 has 13 amino acids. Germline trimming cut 5 bases from V and 7 bases from J; bases unmatched to any gene: 5. The CDR3 DNA sequence: TGCAGTGCTCCGGGACAGGGTTTTGAAAAACTGTTTTTT. Amino acids: CSAPGQGFEKLFF.

This clonotype is judged large. The rearrangement uses TRBV2 and TRBJ1-1, with D hard to call. The V and J ends lost 4 bases and 7 bases respectively, with 16 bases between them. In germline, CDR1 is SNHLY, CDR2 FYNNEI. The CDR3 length is 14 residues. The CDR3 protein is CASSVDTGSYEAFF. The CDR3, as DNA: TGTGCCAGCAGTGTTGACACTGGAAGCTATGAAGCTTTCTTT.

This clonotype was seen ten or more times. The chain joins TRBV24-1 to TRBJ1-1, with D maybe TRBD1 (5 bases). The CDR3 contains 12 residues. Germline V CDR1 and CDR2: KGHDR, SFDVKD. The ends were cut back, 5 bases at V and 7 bases at J, with 10 bases in the middle. The CDR3 spells CATSGDGYEAFF. The CDR3 coding sequence is TGTGCCACCAGTGGGGACGGCTATGAAGCTTTCTTT.

As concerns this clonotype: Germline is not matched at one junction end, which may reflect a read error. The chain carries TRBV6-6 and TRBJ1-4; unclear D gene. CDR1 is MNHNY and CDR2 is SVGAGI in the germline V gene (reference sequence). The CDR3 is 14 residues long. DNA of the CDR3: TGTGCCATCAGTGATGGGCTTACTAATGAAGGACTGTTTTTT. The encoded protein is CAISDGLTNEGLFF.

This clonotype was picked up many times. J is TRBJ2-7 and V is TRBV20-1; 8 bases agree with TRBD1. CDR1 DFQATT and CDR2 SNEGSKA come from the germline V gene (reference sequence). There are 15 residues in the CDR3. J gave up 2 bases and V 0 bases, and 6 bases lay outside the gene matches. CDR3 residues: CSARDAAGGPYEQYF. Here the CDR3 DNA reads TGCAGTGCTAGAGATGCGGCAGGGGGCCCCTACGAGCAGTACTTC.

The J gene is TRBJ1-5, the V gene TRBV20-1; TRBD1 matches at 10 bases. J was trimmed by 8 bases and V by 3 bases; bases with no gene match: 7. This CDR3 contains 14 residues. The V gene's germline CDR1 is DFQATT and CDR2 SNEGSKA (reference sequence). In DNA form, the CDR3 reads TGCAGTGCTAGTCCCGGGACAGGGGATAAGCCCCAGCATTTT. The encoded protein is CSASPGTGDKPQHF.

The chain links TRBV13 to TRBJ1-1; 7 bases agree with TRBD1. The CDR3 is made up of 12 amino acids. Trimming removed 2 bases from V and 8 bases from J; junction bases left unmatched: 2. CDR1 and CDR2 from the germline V gene are PRHDT and FYEKMQ (reference sequence). CDR3 sequence: CASSLKGAEAFF. CDR3 DNA: TGTGCCAGCAGCTTAAAGGGGGCGGAAGCTTTCTTT.

Regarding this clonotype: A read error may be the cause here, since a much bigger clone is one base away. The CDR3 ends on some other residue instead of the conserved phenylalanine or tryptophan, so this is likely a read error. The chain joins TRBV5-1 to TRBJ1-1; D might be TRBD1 (6 bases). V shed 3 bases and J shed 0 bases, with 15 bases lying between them. CDR1 and CDR2 from the germline V gene are SGHRS and YFSETQ. The CDR3 loop spans 16 amino acids. DNA for the CDR3: TGCGCCAGCAGCTCACAACCCTCAGGGGTGAACACTGAAGCTTTCGTT. It encodes CASSSQPSGVNTEAFV.

This clonotype showed up many times. The rearrangement joins TRBV7-2 to TRBJ2-3; 14 nucleotides align to TRBD2. Trimming cost V 5 bases and J 1 base; bases outside gene matches: 2. The CDR3 covers 16 residues. Germline loops: CDR1 SGHTA, CDR2 FQGNSA. CDR3 protein: CASSTGLAGGTDTQYF. For the CDR3, the DNA is TGTGCCAGCAGCACGGGACTAGCGGGAGGCACAGATACGCAGTATTTT.

The chain recombines TRBV10-3 with TRBJ2-7, with 12 bases fitting TRBD2. The V gene end was trimmed by 6 bases and the J gene end by 9 bases; junction bases not matched to a gene: 9. CDR3 length equals 14 residues. Germline V lookup: CDR1 ENHRY, CDR2 SYGVKD. CDR3 nucleotides: TGTGCCATCAGAGGGACTAGCGGGCGGCCTTGGCAGTACTTC. This sequence encodes CAIRGTSGRPWQYF.

This clonotype has only a few counts. The gene calls are TRBV12-3 or TRBV12-4 and TRBJ1-6; 7 nucleotides line up with TRBD1. The CDR3 length is 16 residues. The V gene end was trimmed by 4 bases and the J gene end by 6 bases; junction bases not matched to a gene: 9. The CDR3 sequence: CASSWPGQSRNSPLHF. CDR3 bases: TGTGCCAGCAGTTGGCCGGGACAGTCTCGTAATTCACCCCTCCACTTT.

The V and J genes are TRBV19 and TRBJ2-2; TRBD1 agrees at 7 bases. V shed 7 bases and J 0 bases; nucleotides not matched to a gene: 8. The germline V gene encodes CDR1 LNHDA and CDR2 SQIVND (reference sequence). CDR3 length: 16 amino acids. The CDR3, as DNA: TGTGCCAGTATCGAAGTGGGACAGACGAACACCGGGGAGCTGTTTTTT. Its translation is CASIEVGQTNTGELFF.

This clonotype was counted ten times or more. This chain connects TRBV5-1 to TRBJ1-2, with TRBD1 identical over 9 bases. The CDR3 length is 13 residues. Germline V gene sequence: CDR1 SGHRS, CDR2 YFSETQ. V lost 5 bases and J lost 6; bases outside the gene matches: 5. CDR3 region: CASRLGTGNGYTF. In nucleotides, the CDR3 is TGCGCCAGCAGACTCGGGACAGGGAATGGCTACACCTTC.

This clonotype is termed medium-sized. The rearrangement joins TRBV7-9 to TRBJ2-5; 13 bases match TRBD2. Germline V gene sequence: CDR1 SEHNR, CDR2 FQNEAQ (reference sequence). The length of the CDR3 is 15 residues. The trim removed 4 bases at V and 5 bases at J, leaving 4 bases unmatched. CDR3 nucleotide sequence: TGTGCCAGCAGCTGGACTAGCGGGAGAGGTGAGACCCAGTACTTC. It codes for CASSWTSGRGETQYF.